Ten or more counts support the clone carrying this TCR beta chain. The V gene's germline CDR1 is MNHEY and CDR2 SVGAGI. This CDR3 contains 13 residues. J gave up 8 bases and V 6 bases, and 7 bases lay outside the gene matches. UMIs and a universal primer site were added when TCR cDNA was made by 5'RACE template switching. TCRdb independently ran MiXCR on the 5' RACE reads; one entry per CDR3 protein. The sample consists of about 120,000 distinct CDR3 sequences, roughly 15% of them appearing once. This entry belongs to a study of T cells after yellow fever vaccination. Study-level background: SMART-Seq v4 Ultra Low Input served to prepare low-cell-number fractions.

The chain employs TRBV6-5 and TRBJ2-1; 7 bases map to TRBD1. This specimen consisted of CD8+ T cells sorted from PBMCs, obtained 5 days after the yellow fever booster vaccination. The sequence came from a man aged 18 to 35 who received the YFV17D yellow fever vaccine. This chain's CDR3 is CASSDRVRDEQFF. As DNA, the CDR3 is TGTGCCAGCAGCGACAGGGTCCGGGATGAGCAGTTCTTC.